The 2 T cell receptor beta chains reported below all come from one sample, sequenced in a study of T cells in Graves' hyperthyroidism and ophthalmopathy. Amplification targeted TCR beta CDR3 regions from RNA transcripts. With the HTBI primer set, the TCR CDR3 went through a first round of RT-PCR. Via MiXCR, TCRdb re-called the multiplex PCR reads, giving one row per CDR3 protein. The data hold 600,000 to 800,000 distinct CDR3 sequences, with roughly a third observed a single time. Sequencing input: blood. The receptors shown here come from a woman in her forties with Graves' hyperthyroidism.

V and J are TRBV10-2 and TRBJ2-3, with 14 bases lining up with TRBD2. Germline CDR1 and CDR2: WSHSY and SAAADI. With V trimmed by 7 bases and J by 2 bases, 5 bases remained unmatched. The CDR3 loop spans 16 amino acids. The CDR3, as DNA: TGCGCCAGCACCGGGACTAGCGGGGGATCCACAGATACGCAGTATTTT. Its translation: CASTGTSGGSTDTQYF.

At least ten counts were recorded for this clonotype. V is TRBV12-3 or TRBV12-4 and J is TRBJ2-5, with TRBD1 matching 9 bases. The V segment lost 6 bases and the J segment 5 bases; nucleotides outside the gene matches: 4. The CDR3 is 13 amino acids. CDR3 bases: TGTGCCAGCAGATCGGACAGGGGTGAGACCCAGTACTTC. It translates to CASRSDRGETQYF.